A selection of T cell receptor beta chains follows, all from one sample in a study of shared clonotypes between healthy human individuals. The protocol was immunoSEQ multiplex PCR, while the TCRdb copy is restricted to in-frame clones and leaves out a portion. The data hold some 500,000 clones, with approximately 94% observed a single time. Sequenced: naive CD4+ T cells sorted from blood. The origin of the receptors is a woman aged 25 to 39 in good health. CDR3s include the opening cysteine and the closing phenylalanine or tryptophan. The D gene is left open where the match is weak. Clone size is stated in some rows and not others, as once, few, many or a class when expanded.

j_gene	v_gene	d_gene	abundance	CDR3nt	CDR3aa
TRBJ2-1	TRBV5-6	TRBD2	.	TGTGCCAGCAGCTTGGTTGACGGGCGGGAGTTTAAGGATGAGCAGTTCTTC	CASSLVDGREFKDEQFF
TRBJ2-7	TRBV27	.	.	TGTGCCAGCAGTTTATTGGGAGGGGGAGAGACCTACGAGCAGTACTTC	CASSLLGGGETYEQYF
TRBJ2-7	TRBV28	.	.	TGTGCCAGCAGCCCCTGGAACTACGAGCAGTACTTC	CASSPWNYEQYF
TRBJ1-5	TRBV28	.	.	TGTGCCAGCAGTTTAGTTTTAGGGAATCAGCCCCAGCATTTT	CASSLVLGNQPQHF
TRBJ2-1	TRBV5-6	TRBD1	once	TGTGCCAGCAGCTTACCCGGGACAGGGAGCAATGAGCAGTTCTTC	CASSLPGTGSNEQFF
TRBJ1-3	TRBV28	.	.	TGTGCCAGCAAGAATCTCCCGGACACCATATATTTT	CASKNLPDTIYF
TRBJ2-5	TRBV28	TRBD2	once	TGTGCCAGCAGTTTATCGCGGGAGCCCCCGTACTTC	CASSLSREPPYF
TRBJ2-3	TRBV19	TRBD2	once	TGTGCCAGTAGTATAGGGGGCGGGAGGACAGATACGCAGTATTTT	CASSIGGGRTDTQYF
TRBJ2-1	TRBV6-1	TRBD1	few	TGTGCCAGTGCCCCTAGACAGGGCTCCTACAATGAGCAGTTCTTC	CASAPRQGSYNEQFF
TRBJ2-3	TRBV19	.	.	TGTGCCAGTAGTAGGGGGGAGGGCACAGATACGCAGTATTTT	CASSRGEGTDTQYF
TRBJ2-3	TRBV19	TRBD2	.	TGTGCCAGTAGTCTCCCCGGAGTAGCGGGCGATACGCAGTATTTT	CASSLPGVAGDTQYF
TRBJ1-4	TRBV7-6	TRBD1	.	TGTGCCAGCAGCCTGGGACAGGGGAGGCCTGAAAAACTGTTTTTT	CASSLGQGRPEKLFF
TRBJ2-7	TRBV7-6	TRBD2	.	TGTGCCAGCAGCTTAGCGCAGACTAGCGGGGGCTGGGACGAGCAGTACTTC	CASSLAQTSGGWDEQYF
TRBJ2-7	TRBV28	.	.	TGTGCCAGCACCTTATCTAGCGTAAGCTACGAGCAGTACTTC	CASTLSSVSYEQYF
TRBJ1-1	TRBV5-4	TRBD1	.	TGTGCCAGCAGCTCGGACCAGGGGGCCGCAAAGCGGGCTTTCTTT	CASSSDQGAAKRAFF
TRBJ2-7	TRBV2	.	.	TGTGCCAGCAGTGAGGCCACCAGCGGCTCCTACGAGCAGTACTTC	CASSEATSGSYEQYF
TRBJ2-5	TRBV28	TRBD2	.	TGTGCCAGCAGTTTAGGGGGGGGACGCCAAGAGACCCAGTACTTC	CASSLGGGRQETQYF
TRBJ2-5	TRBV28	.	.	TGTGCCAGCAGTTTTTTGTCAGAGCAGTACTTC	CASSFLSEQYF
TRBJ2-5	TRBV6-5	.	.	TGTGCCAGCAGTTACGGGAGTCGCGGGTCGACCCAGTACTTC	CASSYGSRGSTQYF
TRBJ1-2	TRBV7-9	TRBD1	.	TGTGCCAGCAGCTTGGGTACAGGGGATGGCTACACCTTC	CASSLGTGDGYTF
TRBJ2-5	TRBV20-1	.	.	TGCAGTGCAAGGGAAGGCGAGACCCAGTACTTC	CSAREGETQYF
TRBJ1-1	TRBV6-5	.	.	TGTGCCAGCAGGCAGGGCCTCATGAACACTGAAGCTTTCTTT	CASRQGLMNTEAFF